This T cell receptor beta chain was recovered during a study of blood T cell repertoires in COVID-19. Study-wide context: Material from acute and convalescent COVID-19 was sourced from the United States, Italy and Spain. In each case, the material was cDNA or gDNA derived from T cells, B-cell-depleted T cells, or PBMCs.

Measured with immunoSEQ multiplex PCR; TCRdb has only the in-frame clones, and not every one. The table includes more than 200,000 clones, approximately 80% detected once. Germline CDR1 reads ENHRY; CDR2 reads SYGVKD. V lost 3 bases and J 7 bases, leaving 18 bases between the germline ends. The CDR3 length is 15 residues. The rearrangement joins TRBV10-3 to TRBJ2-5; perhaps TRBD2 as D (7 bases). This clonotype was sampled from a man aged 60 to 75 with acute or convalescent COVID-19. The source material was peripheral blood. The DNA for the CDR3 is TGTGCCATCAGTGATACAGGGAGGGGCGCAGGGACCCAGTACTTC. Amino acids: CAISDTGRGAGTQYF.